Listed below are T cell receptor beta chains from one sample, sequenced in a study of cytomegalovirus exposure and HLA in healthy donors. Libraries were prepared by immunoSEQ multiplex PCR; TCRdb keeps only in-frame clonotypes and omits some of them. The sample has about 230,000 clones, about 80% seen once. The sample consisted of PBMCs. The receptors come from a woman between 40 and 50 years old in good health and CMV-seronegative. Both conserved end residues are part of each CDR3.

v_gene	j_gene	CDR3aa
TRBV27	TRBJ2-6	CASSYTGLTGANVLTF
TRBV7-3	TRBJ1-5	CASSPGTGYQPQHF
TRBV6-5	TRBJ1-4	CASSYTRTPNEKLFF
TRBV4-3	TRBJ1-1	CASSQGQMNTEAFF
TRBV28	TRBJ1-4	CASRLTFATNEKLFF
TRBV6-8	TRBJ1-3	CASSATGAGNTIYF
TRBV11-2	TRBJ2-5	CASSRQGAETQYF
TRBV6-6	TRBJ2-7	CASSRGTGLSYEQYF
TRBV14	TRBJ2-1	CASSQDLQINNEQFF
TRBV27	TRBJ2-7	CASSIGRGGPNEQYF
TRBV30	TRBJ2-2	CAWSVRRDTGELFF
TRBV6-1	TRBJ2-5	CASSPTGYSPETQYF
TRBV18	TRBJ1-6	CASSPKGQAYSPLHF
TRBV30	TRBJ1-1	CAWQGVGPEAFF
TRBV5-1	TRBJ1-2	CASSSGTPDGYTF
TRBV6-5	TRBJ2-2	CASSYLAGGKTGELFF
TRBV9	TRBJ1-3	CASSGGTGAFSGNTIYF
TRBV5-1	TRBJ1-1	CASSLAITTGREAFF
TRBV9	TRBJ1-1	CASSARQTNTEAFF
TRBV10-3	TRBJ1-2	CAISEPDRFYGYTF